This is a list of T cell receptor beta chains from one sample in a study of blood T cell repertoires in COVID-19. Assay: immunoSEQ multiplex PCR; the TCRdb copy retains only in-frame clones and omits some. The sample holds about 120,000 clones, 88% seen once. What was sequenced was peripheral blood. The origin of the receptors is a woman in her forties or fifties with acute or convalescent COVID-19. CDR3s include the opening cysteine and the closing phenylalanine or tryptophan. The D gene is left open where the match is weak. Not every row has a clone size; where given, it reads once, few, many or a size class.

size: NA
D: NA
J: TRBJ2-5
V: TRBV5-1
DNA: TGCGCCAGCAGCTTGGACTCTCTAGGGGGAGAGACCCAGTACTTC
CDR3: CASSLDSLGGETQYF

size: NA
D: NA
J: TRBJ1-3
V: TRBV19
DNA: TGTGCCAGTAGCCCACAGGGAACTGGAAACACCATATATTTT
CDR3: CASSPQGTGNTIYF

size: NA
D: NA
J: TRBJ1-4
V: TRBV18
DNA: TGTGCCAGCTCACCACTTGGACAGAAGAATGAAAAACTGTTTTTT
CDR3: CASSPLGQKNEKLFF

size: NA
D: TRBD2
J: TRBJ2-7
V: TRBV27
DNA: TGTGCCAGCAGCCACCAGGGACTAGCGGGAGGGCCGAGGGCCTACGAGCAGTACTTC
CDR3: CASSHQGLAGGPRAYEQYF

size: NA
D: TRBD1
J: TRBJ2-7
V: TRBV5-5
DNA: TGTGCCAGCAGCCCTACAGGGGGCGGTGGTTACGAGCAGTACTTC
CDR3: CASSPTGGGGYEQYF

size: NA
D: NA
J: TRBJ1-5
V: TRBV27
DNA: TGTGCCAGCAGTTTTCCCCAGACAGGTAATCAGCCCCAGCATTTT
CDR3: CASSFPQTGNQPQHF

size: NA
D: TRBD1
J: TRBJ1-1
V: TRBV16
DNA: TGTGCCAGCAGCCCCCTTTTGGGACAGGGGGTCACTGAAGCTTTCTTT
CDR3: CASSPLLGQGVTEAFF

size: NA
D: TRBD1
J: TRBJ2-7
V: TRBV19
DNA: TGTGCCAGTAGTAAGGGACAGGGGAGTAACTACGAGCAGTACTTC
CDR3: CASSKGQGSNYEQYF

size: NA
D: NA
J: TRBJ2-2
V: TRBV14
DNA: TGTGCCAGCAGCCAAGATGATAGCGGGGAGCTGTTTTTT
CDR3: CASSQDDSGELFF

size: NA
D: NA
J: TRBJ2-2
V: TRBV9
DNA: TGTGCCAGCAAGACGGGTGGAGCTGGGAACACCGGGGAGCTGTTTTTT
CDR3: CASKTGGAGNTGELFF

size: NA
D: TRBD2
J: TRBJ2-3
V: TRBV27
DNA: TGTGCCAGCAGTTTAATCCGGGAGGGCCGAGGCACGCAGTATTTT
CDR3: CASSLIREGRGTQYF

size: NA
D: NA
J: TRBJ2-7
V: TRBV27
DNA: TGTGCCAGCAGTTTATTCCAGGGCAAGTACGAGCAGTACTTC
CDR3: CASSLFQGKYEQYF

size: NA
D: NA
J: TRBJ1-2
V: TRBV6-5
DNA: TGTGCCAGCAGTTACTCAGCAGGGTATGGCTACACCTTC
CDR3: CASSYSAGYGYTF

size: NA
D: TRBD2
J: TRBJ2-5
V: TRBV12-3/TRBV12-4
DNA: TGTGCCAGCAGGTTCGGGAGGCAAGAGACCCAGTACTTC
CDR3: CASRFGRQETQYF

size: NA
D: NA
J: TRBJ1-1
V: TRBV11-3
DNA: TGTGCCAGCAGCTTGCAGGGGAAGAACACTGAAGCTTTCTTT
CDR3: CASSLQGKNTEAFF

size: NA
D: TRBD1
J: TRBJ1-4
V: TRBV30
DNA: TGTGCCTGGAGTCGCGCCTTGACAGGGTTGCAACTAGGTGAAAAACTGTTTTTT
CDR3: CAWSRALTGLQLGEKLFF

size: NA
D: NA
J: TRBJ1-4
V: TRBV5-1
DNA: TGCGCCAGCAGCCCGCCGACAGGCACTAATGAAAAACTGTTTTTT
CDR3: CASSPPTGTNEKLFF

size: NA
D: TRBD2
J: TRBJ2-1
V: TRBV27
DNA: TGTGCCACTTCCACTAGCGCGGACTCCTACAATGAGCAGTTCTTC
CDR3: CATSTSADSYNEQFF

size: NA
D: TRBD2
J: TRBJ2-3
V: TRBV7-9
DNA: TGTGCCAGCAGCTTAATTAGCGGGAGATCTTTGGGGGATACGCAGTATTTT
CDR3: CASSLISGRSLGDTQYF

size: NA
D: TRBD2
J: TRBJ2-3
V: TRBV28
DNA: TGTGCCAGCTCAGGAGGGACTAGCGGGAGGAGGGGAGATACGCAGTATTTT
CDR3: CASSGGTSGRRGDTQYF

size: few
D: TRBD1
J: TRBJ1-6
V: TRBV13
DNA: TGTGCCAGCAGCTCGGGACAGGGGAATTCACCCCTCCACTTT
CDR3: CASSSGQGNSPLHF

size: many
D: TRBD2
J: TRBJ2-7
V: TRBV4-2
DNA: TGTGCCAGCAGCCCGGGAACGGGGGGCTACGAGCAGTACTTC
CDR3: CASSPGTGGYEQYF

size: once
D: TRBD1
J: TRBJ2-1
V: TRBV14
DNA: TGTGCCAGCAGCCAGGGACCGGGACAGGGCAACAATGAGCAGTTCTTC
CDR3: CASSQGPGQGNNEQFF

size: few
D: NA
J: TRBJ1-2
V: TRBV7-9
DNA: TGTGCCAGCAGCTTAGGGCAGGTCTATGGCTACACCTTC
CDR3: CASSLGQVYGYTF